This passage covers 16 T cell receptor beta chains from one sample sequenced in a study of blood T cell repertoires in COVID-19. Data came from immunoSEQ multiplex PCR; TCRdb stores just in-frame clones and leaves some out. The table shows some 240,000 clones, with 80% to 90% occurring only once. Sequencing used peripheral blood. The receptor source for this set is a woman of 80 years or more with COVID-19, enrolled during active disease.

The CDR3 protein is CASSLDGTGLYEQYF. In DNA, the CDR3 is TGCGCCAGCAGCTTGGATGGGACAGGACTTTACGAGCAGTACTTC. V usage is TRBV5-1 and J usage is TRBJ2-7; 8 nucleotides align to TRBD1. Germline V gene data show CDR1 as SGHRS and CDR2 as YFSETQ. The CDR3 covers 15 residues. J lost 4 bases, V lost 0 bases, and 6 bases had no gene match.

Details on this clone: This specimen includes other DNA sequences encoding the same CDR3. The chain is built from TRBV6-1 and TRBJ1-2; tentatively, D is TRBD1 (6 bases). This CDR3 has 13 residues. Germline V gene data show CDR1 as MNHNS and CDR2 as SASEGT. The V gene lost 1 base and the J gene lost 5 bases, with 8 bases spanning the gap. The CDR3 here is CASSEGTAYGYTF. The CDR3 DNA follows: TGTGCCAGCAGTGAAGGGACAGCTTATGGCTACACCTTC.

CDR3 sequence reads: CASSLETGKNTEAFF. CDR3 nucleotide sequence: TGTGCCAGCAGCCTGGAGACAGGGAAGAACACTGAAGCTTTCTTT. This chain uses TRBV5-4 with TRBJ1-1, with 7 bases fitting TRBD1. CDR3 length: 15 residues. Looked up from germline, CDR1 is SGHNT and CDR2 is YYREEE (reference sequence). Trimming removed 4 bases from V and 1 base from J; junction bases left unmatched: 7.

This clone turned up a few times. This sequence joins TRBV5-5 and TRBJ1-5, with 12 bases lining up with TRBD1. The germline V gene encodes CDR1 SGHKS and CDR2 YYEKEE (reference sequence). Trimming cost V 4 bases and J 6 bases; bases outside gene matches: 8. CDR3 length: 16 residues. CDR3 residues: CASSMGDRGPAQPQHF. In nucleotides, the CDR3 is TGTGCCAGCAGCATGGGGGACAGGGGGCCGGCTCAGCCCCAGCATTTT.

CDR3 region: CASSIDLRGRTEAFF. CDR3 DNA sequence: TGTGCCAGTAGTATAGATTTGAGGGGGCGAACTGAAGCTTTCTTT. The chain combines TRBV19 with TRBJ1-1; 7 nucleotides match TRBD1. Germline V lookup: CDR1 LNHDA, CDR2 SQIVND (reference sequence). The trim removed 0 bases at V and 5 bases at J, leaving 6 bases unmatched. The CDR3 totals 15 residues.

The J gene is TRBJ1-5, the V gene TRBV6-6; tentative D call: TRBD1 (5 bases). Trimming removed 5 bases from V and 2 bases from J, with 10 bases in between. Germline V lookup: CDR1 MNHNY, CDR2 SVGAGI (reference sequence). CDR3 size: 14 residues. CDR3 DNA sequence: TGTGCCAGCAGTCCGGACACCGGCAATCAGCCCCAGCATTTT. Its protein is CASSPDTGNQPQHF.

For this clone: Other DNA variants within this sample encode the same CDR3. The chain has TRBV11-3 and TRBJ2-1; 8 positions agree with TRBD2. Germline V gene lookup returns CDR1 SGHNT and CDR2 YENEEA. V lost 5 bases and J lost 10; bases outside the gene matches: 4. The length of the CDR3 is 12 residues. The CDR3 DNA sequence: TGTGCCAGCAGCCGCGGGGGGAACGAGCAGTTCTTC. Translating it yields CASSRGGNEQFF.

This chain connects TRBV10-3 to TRBJ1-2, with 11 bases lining up with TRBD1. Unmatched junction bases numbered 6, after V lost 4 bases and J lost 8 bases. In germline, CDR1 is ENHRY, CDR2 SYGVKD. The CDR3 runs to 14 residues. The CDR3 spells CAISGTGGARGYTF. The DNA for the CDR3 is TGTGCCATCAGTGGGACAGGGGGCGCGAGGGGCTACACCTTC.

The chain recombines TRBV27 with TRBJ2-3, with D tentatively TRBD1 (6 bases). V was trimmed by 4 bases and J by 5 bases, leaving 10 bases between them. This CDR3 spans 13 amino acids. Germline lookup yields CDR1 MNHEY and CDR2 SMNVEV (reference sequence). The CDR3 nucleotides read TGTGCCAGCAGTTGGGTCAGGGGAGATACGCAGTATTTT. Its translation is CASSWVRGDTQYF.

The chain couples TRBV7-8 to TRBJ2-7; D uncertain. Looked up from germline, CDR1 is SGHVS and CDR2 is FQNEAQ. The CDR3 is made up of 14 amino acids. Trimming removed 5 bases from V and 2 bases from J, with 13 bases in between. The CDR3 DNA is TGTGCCAGCAGCCCAGAAATATCAGCCTACGAGCAGTACTTC. This encodes CASSPEISAYEQYF.

The rearrangement uses TRBV18 and TRBJ2-4; tentative D call: TRBD2 (5 bases). The germline V gene encodes CDR1 KGHSH and CDR2 LQKENI. V was clipped by 0 bases and J by 6 bases, with 6 bases between them. The CDR3 contains 13 residues. The CDR3 region is CASSPPEGNIQYF. The DNA for the CDR3 is TGTGCCAGCTCACCACCCGAGGGAAACATTCAGTACTTC. Full variable domain (remainder filled in from reference TRBV18 and TRBJ2-4): NAGVMQNPRHLVRRRGQEARLRCSPMKGHSHVYWYRQLPEEGLKFMVYLQKENIIDESGMPKERFSAEFPKEGPSILRIQQVVRGDSAAYFCASSPPEGNIQYFGAGTRLSVL.

V and J are TRBV7-6 and TRBJ2-7, with D possibly being TRBD2 (5 bases). Trimming cost V 5 bases and J 2 bases, with 13 bases left between them. Germline CDR1 SGHVS, CDR2 FNYEAQ. This CDR3 spans 14 amino acids. In nucleotides, the CDR3 is TGTGCCAGCAGCGCCCAGCGCGGGCCCTACGAGCAGTACTTC. Translated, it gives CASSAQRGPYEQYF. Supplemented by reference TRBV7-6 and TRBJ2-7, the full variable domain reads GAGVSQSPRYKVTKRGQDVALRCDPISGHVSLYWYRQALGQGPEFLTYFNYEAQQDKSGLPNDRFSAERPEGSISTLTIQRTEQRDSAMYRCASSAQRGPYEQYFGPGTRLTVT.

The chain has TRBV29-1 and TRBJ1-1, with 8 bases lining up with TRBD1. The V and J ends lost 7 bases and 2 bases, in that order; junction bases with no gene match: 18. The germline gives CDR1 SQVTM, CDR2 ANQGSEA. This CDR3 is 17 amino acids long. The chain's CDR3 is CSGRQGYSIGRNTEAFF. The CDR3 DNA follows: TGCAGCGGCAGACAGGGGTACTCCATCGGTAGAAACACTGAAGCTTTCTTT.

Points on this clone: One end of the junction fails to match germline, which may point to a read error. This chain uses TRBV28 with TRBJ1-1; the match to TRBD1 covers 11 bases. Germline V CDR1 and CDR2: MDHEN, SYDVKM. The CDR3 loop spans 13 amino acids. For the CDR3, the DNA is TGTGCCAGCACCACTTATCGGGACAGGGGGTTATCATTT. Protein product: CASTTYRDRGLSF.

The chain recombines TRBV5-4 with TRBJ2-7; 9 nucleotides align to TRBD1. This CDR3 comprises 14 residues. The V gene's germline CDR1 is SGHNT and CDR2 YYREEE (reference sequence). The trim removed 4 bases at V and 4 bases at J, leaving 6 bases unmatched. The CDR3 coding sequence is TGTGCCAGCAGCCCGGACAGGGGACTGTACGAGCAGTACTTC. It encodes CASSPDRGLYEQYF.

The chain combines TRBV3-1 (or the pseudogene TRBV3-2) with TRBJ2-6, with TRBD2 identical over 10 bases. CDR1 is LGHDT and CDR2 is YNNKEL in the germline V gene (reference sequence). The trim removed 7 bases at V and 0 bases at J, leaving 12 bases unmatched. The length of the CDR3 is 19 residues. The CDR3 DNA sequence: TGTGCCAGCACCGTCGTAGCGGGAGGAAAAGGCTCTGGGGCCAACGTCCTGACTTTC. Its protein product is CASTVVAGGKGSGANVLTF.